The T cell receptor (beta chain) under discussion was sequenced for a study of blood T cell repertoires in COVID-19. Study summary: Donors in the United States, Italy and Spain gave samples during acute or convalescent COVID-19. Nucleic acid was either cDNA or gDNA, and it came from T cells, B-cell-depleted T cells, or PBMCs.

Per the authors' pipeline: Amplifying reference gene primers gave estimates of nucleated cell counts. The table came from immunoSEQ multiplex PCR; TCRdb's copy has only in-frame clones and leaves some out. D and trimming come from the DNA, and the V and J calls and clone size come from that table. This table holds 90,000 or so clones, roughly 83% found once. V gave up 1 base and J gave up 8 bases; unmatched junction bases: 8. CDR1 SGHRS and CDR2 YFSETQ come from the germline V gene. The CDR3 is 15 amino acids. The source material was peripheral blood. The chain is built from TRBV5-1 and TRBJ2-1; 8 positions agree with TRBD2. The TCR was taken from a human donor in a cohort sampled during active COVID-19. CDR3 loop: CASSLNAGGHDEQFF. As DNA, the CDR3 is TGCGCCAGCAGCTTGAATGCGGGGGGCCACGATGAGCAGTTCTTC.